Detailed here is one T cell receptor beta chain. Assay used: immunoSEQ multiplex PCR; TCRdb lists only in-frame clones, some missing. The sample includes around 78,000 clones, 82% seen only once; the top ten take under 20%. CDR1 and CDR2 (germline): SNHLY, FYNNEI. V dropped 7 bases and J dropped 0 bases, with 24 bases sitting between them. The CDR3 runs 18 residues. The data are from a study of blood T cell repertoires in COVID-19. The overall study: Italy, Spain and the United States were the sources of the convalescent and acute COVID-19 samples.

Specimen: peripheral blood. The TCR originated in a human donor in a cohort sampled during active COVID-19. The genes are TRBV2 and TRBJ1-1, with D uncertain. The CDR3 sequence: CASNNGRAGENLNTEAFF. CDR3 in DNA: TGTGCCAGCAATAACGGGAGGGCAGGAGAAAACCTGAACACTGAAGCTTTCTTT.